This record covers a single T cell receptor beta chain. The target antigen is unknown. The data were taken from a study of T cell responses to AZD1222 COVID-19 vaccine. Points from the study as a whole: Baseline seropositivity occurred in only six AZD1222 recipients. Donors were mostly white British, more females; clonal diversity possibly underestimated. With two AZD1222 doses given, Spike-specific TCR breadth and depth both rose. Vaccine-associated CD4 TCRs spanned spike, dominant at 160-218 and 743-854.

Repertoires were generated with immunoSEQ multiplex PCR, while TCRdb's copy carries only in-frame clones and drops some. The sample contains about 180,000 clones, approximately 92% of which appear only once. Germline V gene sequence: CDR1 LNHDA, CDR2 SQIVND (reference sequence). The CDR3 is 13 amino acids. The germline V and J ends were trimmed by 1 base and 10 bases, with 13 bases remaining between them. This chain uses TRBV19 with TRBJ1-1; no reliable D call. The sequencing here drew on peripheral blood, taken 28 days after the second dose of the MenACWY control vaccine. The clonotype originates from an adult who received the MenACWY meningococcal vaccine as a control. CDR3 in DNA: TGTGCCAGTAGTATAGCCGGGGAAGGAGCAGCTTTCTTT. Protein product: CASSIAGEGAAFF.